A single T cell receptor beta chain is shown here with its context. Its antigen is undetermined. Other nucleotide sequences from this sample produce the same CDR3. V shed 2 bases, J shed 2 bases, and the junction held 1 base outside the gene matches. Germline loops: CDR1 SGDLS, CDR2 YYNGEE. The CDR3 is made up of 14 amino acids. These data are taken from a study of PD-1 blockade in classical Hodgkin lymphoma. All the patients suffered relapse after autologous stem cell transplantation, and brentuximab vedotin exposure differed. CD8+ T cells were isolated from thawed PBMCs by magnetic negative selection. Method: immunoSEQ multiplex PCR; TCRdb's copy keeps in-frame clones and lacks some. This sample has 25,000 to 30,000 clones, with 88% found just once. Study-level findings and limits: As was reported, newly diagnosed patients showed lower baseline TCR diversity than healthy donors did. CD4+ TCR diversity, unlike CD8+, rose significantly by C4D1. Any patient who commenced nivolumab under 1 year after ASCT was excluded. Similar baseline diversity was found in complete responders and newly diagnosed patients.

The chain uses TRBV9 and TRBJ2-7; 10 positions match TRBD1. The sequenced sample was CD8+ T cells from blood, obtained at baseline. This clonotype originated in a human donor with classical Hodgkin lymphoma. The CDR3 bases are TGTGCCAGCAGCGTTGGACAGGGGGCCTACGAGCAGTACTTC. It yields the protein CASSVGQGAYEQYF.